This record concerns one T cell receptor (beta chain) sequence. Antigen: not known. Following extraction, RNA underwent reverse transcription to cDNA, which served as the sequencing template. Here immunoSEQ multiplex PCR was the method, and the copy in TCRdb shows in-frame clones only, minus some. The table lists some 170,000 clones, 67% of them singletons, with about an eighth in the top ten. This entry comes from a study of CD8+ T cells in alopecia areata. Study observations and caveats: Higher clonality than in normal scalp was seen in lesional scalp, especially alopecia totalis/universalis.

The V gene's germline CDR1 is MGHRA and CDR2 YSYEKL. V lost 2 bases to trimming and J lost 4 bases; unmatched junction nucleotides: 7. The CDR3 runs to 16 residues. Those with alopecia areata gave lesional scalp punch biopsies and peripheral blood. The chain uses TRBV4-1 and TRBJ2-1; TRBD2 agrees at 8 bases. The sequenced sample was CD8+ T cells sorted from blood, obtained at week 0. This sequence originates from a human donor with alopecia areata. The CDR3 sequence: CASSQPRAGGYNEQFF. CDR3 DNA sequence: TGCGCCAGCAGCCAACCTCGTGCGGGGGGATACAATGAGCAGTTCTTC.